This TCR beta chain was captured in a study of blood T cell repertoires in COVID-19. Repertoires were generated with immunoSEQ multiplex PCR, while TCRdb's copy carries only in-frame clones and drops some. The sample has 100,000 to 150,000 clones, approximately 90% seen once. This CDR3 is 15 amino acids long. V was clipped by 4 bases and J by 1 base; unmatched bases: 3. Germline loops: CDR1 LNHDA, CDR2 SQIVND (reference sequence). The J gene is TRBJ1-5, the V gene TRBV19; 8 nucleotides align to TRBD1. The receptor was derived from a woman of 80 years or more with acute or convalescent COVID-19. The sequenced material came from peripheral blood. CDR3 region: CASSTTGVSNQPQHF. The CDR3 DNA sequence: TGTGCCAGTAGTACGACAGGGGTGAGCAATCAGCCCCAGCATTTT.